This T cell receptor beta chain is from a study of T cell responses to AZD1222 COVID-19 vaccine. Germline values: CDR1 GTSNPN, CDR2 SVGIG (reference sequence). CDR3 size: 15 residues. Trimming stripped 8 bases from V and 0 bases from J, with 19 bases between. Study findings and constraints: Within unmutated variant regions lay the reported targets of nearly half of spike-specific TCRs.

Profiling relied on immunoSEQ multiplex PCR, and the TCRdb table lists in-frame clones only, not all of them. This table has some 140,000 clones, more than 75% appearing once. For this clone: Its antigen is undetermined.

The sequenced sample was peripheral blood, obtained on day 0 of AZD1222 vaccination. The V gene is TRBV30, the J gene TRBJ1-2, with TRBD1 as a possible D gene (5 bases). This TCR was sampled from an adult in good health. For the CDR3, the DNA is TGTGCCCGCGAGGGGAGGGCGGATTCTAACTATGGCTACACCTTC. Amino acid sequence: CAREGRADSNYGYTF.